These 17 T cell receptor beta chains were sequenced from one sample in a study of identical twins. TCRdb itself ran the 5' RACE reads through MiXCR, one entry per CDR3 protein. The data hold some 660,000 distinct CDR3 sequences, with about 9.4% observed a single time. Separately, the same data were catalogued under a study of yellow fever vaccine responses in identical twins.

The sample consisted of PBMCs. These receptors originate from a woman younger than 35 in good health.

This chain links TRBV28 with TRBJ2-1; a weak D match, TRBD2 (6 bases). The germline V gene has CDR1 MDHEN and CDR2 SYDVKM. The CDR3 consists of 16 residues. V shed 7 bases and J shed 5 bases, with 21 bases lying between them. This CDR3 is CASTSSKRTTNNEQFF. In DNA, the CDR3 is TGTGCCAGCACCTCATCTAAGAGGACTACAAACAATGAGCAGTTCTTC.

The chain has TRBV7-8 and TRBJ2-7; 7 positions agree with TRBD1. Germline CDR1 reads SGHVS; CDR2 reads FQNEAQ. This CDR3 spans 13 amino acids. The J segment lost 4 bases and the V segment lost 1 base, leaving 1 base of the junction unmatched. The CDR3: CASSLEGQYEQYF. CDR3 sequence (DNA): TGTGCCAGCAGCTTAGAGGGACAGTACGAGCAGTACTTC.

The chain has TRBV5-1 and TRBJ2-6; 8 nucleotides agree with TRBD1. The V segment lost 2 bases and the J segment 0 bases; nucleotides outside the gene matches: 1. Germline CDR1 SGHRS, CDR2 YFSETQ. This CDR3 region has 16 residues. CDR3 protein: CASSFTGGSGANVLTF. The CDR3 coding sequence is TGCGCCAGCAGCTTTACAGGGGGCTCTGGGGCCAACGTCCTGACTTTC.

This clonotype was counted ten times or more. This chain links TRBV29-1 with TRBJ2-1, with D maybe TRBD2 (5 bases). Germline CDR1 reads SQVTM; CDR2 reads ANQGSEA. This CDR3 comprises 15 residues. V dropped 0 bases and J dropped 6 bases, with 15 bases sitting between them. The CDR3 is CSVEETGSSRNEQFF. In nucleotides, the CDR3 is TGCAGCGTTGAAGAAACGGGGTCTTCACGCAATGAGCAGTTCTTC.

This clonotype has just a few counts. The chain is built from TRBV6-1 and TRBJ2-1; perhaps TRBD1 as D (6 bases). The CDR3 loop spans 14 amino acids. Germline V gene sequence: CDR1 MNHNS, CDR2 SASEGT. V was trimmed by 6 bases and J by 0 bases, leaving 9 bases between them. The DNA for the CDR3 is TGTGCCAGCAGATGGACAGCCTCCTACAATGAGCAGTTCTTC. Protein product: CASRWTASYNEQFF.

This clonotype was observed many times. J is TRBJ2-7 and V is TRBV5-1, with a weak D call TRBD2 (6 bases). The V end lost 1 base, the J end lost 0 bases, and 11 bases lay between the germline ends. The germline V gene encodes CDR1 SGHRS and CDR2 YFSETQ. CDR3 length: 15 residues. The CDR3 coding sequence is TGCGCCAGCAGCTTGCTTAGCGGAAACTCCTACGAGCAGTACTTC. It translates to CASSLLSGNSYEQYF.

There are a few counts of this clonotype. The gene calls are TRBV20-1 and TRBJ2-1; 7 bases align to TRBD2. This CDR3 is built from 17 residues. J was trimmed by 2 bases and V by 3 bases; bases with no gene match: 13. CDR1 is DFQATT and CDR2 is SNEGSKA in the germline V gene (reference sequence). The CDR3 DNA reads TGCAGTGCTAGCGGATTCTTGGCGGGAGTCACCTACAATGAGCAGTTCTTC. This encodes CSASGFLAGVTYNEQFF.

The chain uses TRBV9 and TRBJ1-1, with D hard to call. There are 13 residues in the CDR3. Looked up from germline, CDR1 is SGDLS and CDR2 is YYNGEE. The ends were cut back, 0 bases at V and 6 bases at J, with 9 bases in the middle. The CDR3 DNA reads TGTGCCAGCAGCGTAGGTCCGGGCCCTGAAGCTTTCTTT. Translation: CASSVGPGPEAFF.

This clonotype was seen repeatedly, ten times or more. The chain couples TRBV12-3 or TRBV12-4 to TRBJ2-1; no reliable D call. The ends were cut back, 3 bases at V and 4 bases at J, with 10 bases in the middle. The CDR3 has 14 amino acids. The CDR3: CASSFRSEYNEQFF. The CDR3 DNA follows: TGTGCCAGCAGTTTTAGGTCCGAATACAATGAGCAGTTCTTC.

This clonotype was detected only a few times. The genes are TRBV4-2 and TRBJ1-4, with D perhaps TRBD1 (6 bases). The CDR3 contains 15 residues. The germline gives CDR1 LGHNA, CDR2 YNFKEQ. Trimming removed 4 bases at V and 5 bases at J, with 14 bases between. The CDR3, as DNA: TGTGCCAGCAGCCCATCGACAGGTCAGAATGAAAAACTGTTTTTT. Amino acids: CASSPSTGQNEKLFF.

The chain recombines TRBV9 with TRBJ2-7; D unclear. The CDR3 spans 15 residues. The V end lost 0 bases, the J end lost 0 bases, and 10 bases lay between the germline ends. Germline lookup yields CDR1 SGDLS and CDR2 YYNGEE. The CDR3 protein is CASSVDPQSSYEQYF. The CDR3 nucleotides read TGTGCCAGCAGCGTAGACCCACAGAGCTCCTACGAGCAGTACTTC.

This clonotype was recorded a few times. CDR3 region: CASSPYGGETQYF. The CDR3 region has the DNA TGTGCCAGCAGCCCCTACGGGGGGGAGACCCAGTACTTC. The gene calls are TRBV6-1 and TRBJ2-5; 7 nucleotides match TRBD2. V lost 6 bases and J lost 5; bases outside the gene matches: 6. The CDR3 contains 13 residues. CDR1 MNHNS and CDR2 SASEGT come from the germline V gene.

This clonotype was observed a handful of times. The V call is TRBV12-3 or TRBV12-4, the J call TRBJ2-7; D ambiguous. The CDR3 loop spans 15 amino acids. Trimming left V 4 bases short and J 3 bases short, with 16 bases between. The CDR3 sequence is CASSSIQDGDYEQYF. DNA for the CDR3: TGTGCCAGCAGTTCCATCCAGGACGGAGACTACGAGCAGTACTTC.

This rearrangement joins TRBV7-6 to TRBJ2-7; D ambiguous. With 2 bases removed from V and 3 bases from J, the gap between germline ends came to 8 bases. Germline V CDR1 and CDR2: SGHVS, FNYEAQ. This CDR3 has 13 amino acids. The CDR3 DNA reads as TGTGCCAGCAGCTTATCAACATTCTACGAGCAGTACTTC. As protein: CASSLSTFYEQYF.

This clonotype was counted between two and nine times. The CDR3 does not end in the conserved phenylalanine or tryptophan, so this is likely a read error. The V and J genes are TRBV29-1 and TRBJ2-7, with D tentatively TRBD2 (6 bases). The V and J ends lost 4 bases and 2 bases respectively, with 18 bases between them. The CDR3 runs 15 residues. Germline V CDR1 and CDR2: SQVTM, ANQGSEA. CDR3 nucleotide sequence: TGCAGCGTTGCGGCTAGCGAGACAATTACCTACGAGCAGTACTCC. Its translation is CSVAASETITYEQYS.

In its sample, this clonotype was seen a few times. This chain joins TRBV7-9 and TRBJ1-1; TRBD1 matches at 7 bases. The length of the CDR3 is 15 residues. Germline V gene sequence: CDR1 SEHNR, CDR2 FQNEAQ (reference sequence). The V segment lost 5 bases and the J segment 3 bases; nucleotides outside the gene matches: 9. This CDR3 is CASSSDRDLDTEAFF. In nucleotides, the CDR3 is TGTGCCAGCAGCAGTGACAGGGACCTGGACACTGAAGCTTTCTTT.

The J gene is TRBJ2-5, the V gene TRBV27; 10 nucleotides line up with TRBD1. V trimming: 4 bases; J trimming: 2 bases; junction bases outside the gene matches: 7. CDR1 is MNHEY, CDR2 SMNVEV, per germline (reference sequence). CDR3 length: 16 residues. For the CDR3, the DNA is TGTGCCAGCAGTTCCCCGGGACAGGGGACACAAGAGACCCAGTACTTC. Its protein is CASSSPGQGTQETQYF.